What follows are 25 T cell receptor beta chains derived from one specimen sequenced in a study of shared clonotypes between healthy human individuals. Only in-frame clones appear in the TCRdb table, and some are missing; sequencing was by immunoSEQ multiplex PCR. This table holds about 2.4 million clones, over 85% found once. Sequencing was performed on naive CD4+ T cells from PBMCs. The subset is: CD45RA+ positively selected. These receptor sequences come from a man between 18 and 35 years old in good health. Some clones in this sample may be carry-over from other donors' samples.

The V call is TRBV9, the J call TRBJ2-1; D is uncertain. There are 15 residues in the CDR3. V lost 5 bases, J lost 3 bases, and 15 bases lay in between. Germline V CDR1 and CDR2: SGDLS, YYNGEE. The chain's CDR3 is CASSLEGDFYNEQFF. In DNA, the CDR3 is TGTGCCAGCAGTCTTGAAGGAGATTTCTACAATGAGCAGTTCTTC.

To note about this clone: Other nucleotide sequences from this sample produce the same CDR3. The chain has TRBV5-1 and TRBJ2-3, with TRBD1 matching over 10 bases. The germline V gene has CDR1 SGHRS and CDR2 YFSETQ. Trimming cost V 4 bases and J 1 base; bases outside gene matches: 3. This CDR3 has 15 residues. The CDR3 spells CASSRDRGGTDTQYF. In DNA form, the CDR3 reads TGCGCCAGCAGCAGGGACAGGGGCGGCACAGATACGCAGTATTTT. Combining the CDR3 with reference TRBV5-1 and TRBJ2-3 gives the whole variable domain KAGVTQTPRYLIKTRGQQVTLSCSPISGHRSVSWYQQTPGQGLQFLFEYFSETQRNKGNFPGRFSGRQFSNSRSEMNVSTLELGDSALYLCASSRDRGGTDTQYFGPGTRLTVL.

The chain links TRBV27 to TRBJ2-3; no clear D gene. CDR1 and CDR2 (germline): MNHEY, SMNVEV (reference sequence). With 7 bases removed from V and 8 bases from J, the gap between germline ends came to 10 bases. The CDR3 is 11 amino acids. The CDR3 reads CASIGWGTQYF. CDR3 DNA: TGTGCCAGCATAGGGTGGGGTACGCAGTATTTT.

V is TRBV4-2 and J is TRBJ2-7, with D perhaps TRBD2 (6 bases). The CDR3 covers 16 residues. CDR1 and CDR2 from the germline V gene are LGHNA and YNFKEQ. The V and J ends lost 5 bases and 2 bases respectively, with 19 bases between them. The CDR3 bases are TGTGCCAGCAGCGTCCCTACTAGCAGACAAACCTACGAGCAGTACTTC. Protein product: CASSVPTSRQTYEQYF.

The CDR3 DNA sequence: TGCGCCAGCAGCTTGGATGGGGGAAAACTGTTTTTT. Translating gives CASSLDGGKLFF. The chain recombines TRBV5-1 with TRBJ1-4, with a tentative D call TRBD1 (5 bases). The CDR3 covers 12 residues. Germline V CDR1 and CDR2: SGHRS, YFSETQ. Trimming removed 0 bases at V and 10 bases at J, with 7 bases between.

This chain connects TRBV5-4 to TRBJ2-4; D is unresolved. CDR3 size: 14 residues. V was trimmed by 1 base and J by 7 bases, leaving 12 bases between them. From germline, CDR1 is SGHNT and CDR2 YYREEE (reference sequence). The CDR3 DNA reads TGTGCCAGCAGCTTGAAGAACAGTCTTAACATTCAGTACTTC. This translates into CASSLKNSLNIQYF.

The chain employs TRBV10-1 and TRBJ2-7, with TRBD2 matching over 7 bases. V lost 6 bases to trimming and J lost 0 bases; unmatched junction nucleotides: 11. Germline CDR1 reads WNHNN; CDR2 reads SYGVQD (reference sequence). CDR3 length: 16 amino acids. The CDR3 is CASRPEYSGYSYEQYF. CDR3 in DNA: TGCGCCAGCAGGCCGGAATATAGCGGGTACTCCTACGAGCAGTACTTC.

The chain is built from TRBV11-1 and TRBJ2-7; 12 bases fit TRBD2. Germline V lookup: CDR1 SGHAT, CDR2 FQDESV (reference sequence). After removal of 4 bases from V and 3 bases from J, the junction contained 4 bases not matched to a gene. CDR3 length: 15 amino acids. The CDR3 here is CASSYLAGGFYEQYF. In DNA, the CDR3 is TGTGCCAGCAGCTACCTAGCGGGAGGGTTCTACGAGCAGTACTTC. The full variable domain, its missing parts supplied by reference TRBV11-1 and TRBJ2-7, is EAEVAQSPRYKITEKSQAVAFWCDPISGHATLYWYRQILGQGPELLVQFQDESVVDDSQLPKDRFSAERLKGVDSTLKIQPAELGDSAMYLCASSYLAGGFYEQYFGPGTRLTVT.

This chain joins TRBV5-6 and TRBJ2-2; TRBD1 matches 9 bases. V lost 3 bases to trimming and J lost 3 bases; unmatched junction nucleotides: 6. There are 16 residues in the CDR3. The V gene's germline CDR1 is SGHDT and CDR2 YYEEEE. The CDR3: CASSWGQGAYTGELFF. Written as DNA, the CDR3 is TGTGCCAGCAGCTGGGGACAGGGAGCATACACCGGGGAGCTGTTTTTT.

V and J are TRBV5-3 and TRBJ2-1; TRBD2 might be the D (5 bases). TRBV5-3 is noted as an ORF with a role that remains uncertain. The CDR3 runs 13 residues. Trimming cost V 2 bases and J 7 bases, with 10 bases left between them. The CDR3 here is CARSFARGNEQFF. CDR3 DNA sequence: TGTGCCAGAAGCTTCGCCCGGGGAAATGAGCAGTTCTTC.

The chain carries TRBV20-1 and TRBJ1-1, with 7 nucleotides matching TRBD1. This CDR3 has 10 amino acids. Losses at the gene ends were 6 bases for V and 8 bases for J; bases not matched to a gene: 3. CDR1 and CDR2 (germline): DFQATT, SNEGSKA (reference sequence). This CDR3 reads CSALTGEAFF. As DNA, the CDR3 is TGCAGTGCGCTGACAGGGGAAGCTTTCTTT.

V gene TRBV19 combines with J gene TRBJ2-5; maybe TRBD1 (5 bases). Trimming stripped 0 bases from V and 5 bases from J, with 10 bases between. The CDR3 is made up of 14 amino acids. Looked up from germline, CDR1 is LNHDA and CDR2 is SQIVND (reference sequence). The CDR3 nucleotides read TGTGCCAGTAGTATAGATGCCAGGGATGAGACCCAGTACTTC. Translating it yields CASSIDARDETQYF.

V gene TRBV27 combines with J gene TRBJ2-1; 7 positions match TRBD1. J lost 5 bases, V lost 6 bases, and 4 bases had no gene match. Germline V CDR1 and CDR2: MNHEY, SMNVEV (reference sequence). This CDR3 is built from 13 residues. CDR3 bases: TGTGCCAGCAGCCTAGGACAGGACAATGAGCAGTTCTTC. Translating gives CASSLGQDNEQFF.

The genes are TRBV23-1 and TRBJ2-3; possibly TRBD2 for D (5 bases). Being an ORF, TRBV23-1 has a function that is uncertain. The CDR3 totals 18 residues. Trimming pared 1 base from V and 2 bases from J, leaving 19 bases between. The CDR3 sequence: CASSQWGRWRRPTDTQYF. CDR3 DNA sequence: TGCGCCAGCAGTCAATGGGGAAGGTGGCGGAGGCCCACAGATACGCAGTATTTT.

The chain uses TRBV5-1 and TRBJ2-4; D gene ambiguous. This CDR3 is 12 amino acids long. With 6 bases removed from V and 7 bases from J, the gap between germline ends came to 11 bases. Germline V gene data show CDR1 as SGHRS and CDR2 as YFSETQ. CDR3 bases: TGCGCCAGCACCGGCAGCCTTAACATTCAGTACTTC. Its protein product is CASTGSLNIQYF.

There are a few counts of this clone. The same CDR3 also results from other DNA sequences found in this sample. This rearrangement joins TRBV5-1 to TRBJ1-1, with unresolved D. Germline CDR1 SGHRS, CDR2 YFSETQ. The CDR3 contains 14 residues. With 0 bases removed from V and 0 bases from J, the gap between germline ends came to 6 bases. The CDR3 loop is CASSLGGLNTEAFF. The CDR3 nucleotides read TGCGCCAGCAGCTTGGGTGGGCTGAACACTGAAGCTTTCTTT.

Notes on this clone: The junction and the germline gene differ at one end; a read error may be behind it. The chain uses TRBV6-5 and TRBJ1-1; TRBD1 matches 8 bases. Per germline, CDR1 MNHEY and CDR2 SVGAGI. This CDR3 has 14 residues. CDR3 DNA: TGTGCCAGCAGTTACCAAAGGACAGGGACTGACGCTTTCTTT. Amino acids: CASSYQRTGTDAFF.

This sequence joins TRBV11-2 and TRBJ1-1; D is perhaps TRBD1 (5 bases). CDR1 SGHAT and CDR2 FQNNGV come from the germline V gene. The CDR3 is 13 residues long. Trimming cost V 8 bases and J 1 base, with 11 bases left between them. The CDR3 coding sequence is TGTGCCAGCCGAAGACAGCCGAACACTGAAGCTTTCTTT. This sequence encodes CASRRQPNTEAFF. The full variable domain, its missing parts supplied by reference TRBV11-2 and TRBJ1-1, is EAGVAQSPRYKIIEKRQSVAFWCNPISGHATLYWYQQILGQGPKLLIQFQNNGVVDDSQLPKDRFSAERLKGVDSTLKIQPAKLEDSAVYLCASRRQPNTEAFFGQGTRLTVV.

The count of this clone is one. The chain employs TRBV6-4 and TRBJ2-1, with a tentative D call TRBD1 (6 bases). The CDR3 loop spans 14 amino acids. The V end lost 7 bases, the J end lost 0 bases, and 10 bases lay between the germline ends. Germline loops: CDR1 MRHNA, CDR2 SNTAGT. CDR3 amino acids: CASKRGSSYNEQFF. The DNA of the CDR3 is TGTGCCAGCAAGAGGGGGAGCTCCTACAATGAGCAGTTCTTC.

The table lists this clone with a count of one. The J gene is TRBJ2-2, the V gene TRBV7-8; TRBD2 agrees at 9 bases. From germline, CDR1 is SGHVS and CDR2 FQNEAQ. V gave up 4 bases and J gave up 8 bases; unmatched junction bases: 26. This CDR3 region has 21 residues. The CDR3: CASSSSWLAGLLGKGKGELFF. In DNA form, the CDR3 reads TGTGCCAGCAGCTCCTCGTGGCTAGCGGGGCTCCTGGGTAAGGGTAAAGGGGAGCTGTTTTTT.

The chain uses TRBV6-5 and TRBJ1-1; perhaps TRBD1 as D (5 bases). Germline values: CDR1 MNHEY, CDR2 SVGAGI. CDR3 length: 14 residues. With 5 bases removed from V and 5 bases from J, the gap between germline ends came to 15 bases. The CDR3: CASSPGGMETEAFF. The CDR3 DNA reads TGTGCCAGCAGTCCCGGGGGGATGGAAACTGAAGCTTTCTTT.

This clone was counted a single time. The V gene is TRBV5-1, the J gene TRBJ1-2; D might be TRBD1 (6 bases). The CDR3 length is 15 residues. From germline, CDR1 is SGHRS and CDR2 YFSETQ. V was pared by 4 bases and J by 4 bases, with 17 bases between. This CDR3 reads CASSPTLGQSYGYTF. The CDR3 nucleotides are TGCGCCAGCAGCCCCACGCTTGGACAGTCCTATGGCTACACCTTC.

CDR3 region: CASSPRAAGTGELFF. CDR3 nucleotides: TGTGCCAGCTCTCCTCGGGCGGCGGGTACCGGGGAGCTGTTTTTT. The chain is built from TRBV18 and TRBJ2-2, with D possibly TRBD2 on 5 matching bases. The CDR3 contains 15 residues. Germline V gives CDR1 KGHSH, CDR2 LQKENI. V lost 6 bases to trimming and J lost 5 bases, with 16 bases between them.

The V call is TRBV2, the J call TRBJ2-7; the D is unclear. CDR1 SNHLY and CDR2 FYNNEI come from the germline V gene. CDR3 size: 15 residues. Trimming removed 4 bases at V and 0 bases at J, with 13 bases between. The CDR3 DNA follows: TGTGCCAGCAGTGTAAGTTCCACCCTCTCCTACGAGCAGTACTTC. Amino acid sequence: CASSVSSTLSYEQYF.

This chain uses TRBV11-1 with TRBJ1-5, with TRBD1 matching 8 bases. The CDR3 length is 15 residues. J lost 3 bases, V lost 5 bases, and 6 bases had no gene match. The germline gives CDR1 SGHAT, CDR2 FQDESV (reference sequence). Here the CDR3 DNA reads TGTGCCAGCAGCAACTGGACAGGGCTCAATCAGCCCCAGCATTTT. This translates into CASSNWTGLNQPQHF.